Listed below are T cell receptor beta chains from one sample, sequenced in a study of identical twins. TCRdb used MiXCR to reprocess the 5' RACE reads, holding one entry per CDR3 protein. The table includes 570,000 or so distinct CDR3 sequences, more than 9% detected once. These data were also filed under a second study, of yellow fever vaccine responses in identical twins.

The sample consisted of PBMCs. These receptor sequences come from a young woman in good health. The CDR3 runs from the conserved cysteine through the conserved F or W. A D gene is named only where the DNA matches it firmly. A row's size may be missing; if present it is once, few, many or a size class.

V	J	D	size	CDR3	DNA
TRBV7-8	TRBJ2-3	NA	few	CASSSTRSPDTQYF	TGTGCCAGCAGCTCCACTAGATCACCAGATACGCAGTATTTT
TRBV11-2	TRBJ2-4	NA	NA	CASSLGILDRIAKNIQYF	TGTGCCAGCAGCTTAGGGATATTGGACAGAATAGCCAAAAACATTCAGTACTTC
TRBV6-1	TRBJ2-7	TRBD1	few	CASRGTGQYEQYF	TGTGCCAGCAGGGGGACAGGGCAATACGAGCAGTACTTC
TRBV5-8	TRBJ2-3	NA	NA	CASSLGLRDSTDTQYF	TGTGCCAGCAGCTTGGGGCTTCGGGACAGCACAGATACGCAGTATTTT
TRBV2	TRBJ2-4	TRBD2	NA	CTRCHTSGGAVSKNIQYF	TGTACCCGCTGTCACACTAGCGGGGGGGCCGTGAGCAAAAACATTCAGTACTTC
TRBV14	TRBJ2-7	NA	NA	CASSPRLAYEQYF	TGTGCCAGCAGCCCAAGACTAGCCTACGAGCAGTACTTC
TRBV4-2	TRBJ2-5	NA	many	CASSQAATTQETQYF	TGTGCCAGCAGCCAAGCCGCGACAACACAAGAGACCCAGTACTTC
TRBV12-3/TRBV12-4	TRBJ1-4	NA	many	CASSLDRTTNEKLFF	TGTGCCAGCAGTTTAGACCGAACAACTAATGAAAAACTGTTTTTT
TRBV2	TRBJ2-3	TRBD2	few	CASRGTSEDTQYF	TGTGCCAGCAGGGGGACTAGCGAAGATACGCAGTATTTT
TRBV12-3/TRBV12-4	TRBJ2-2	TRBD2	few	CASSWTSGGVSGELFF	TGTGCCAGCAGTTGGACTAGCGGGGGGGTCTCCGGGGAGCTGTTTTTT
TRBV5-1	TRBJ2-3	TRBD2	many	CASSLPSGGRGSTDTQYF	TGCGCCAGCAGCTTGCCCTCCGGTGGGAGGGGAAGCACAGATACGCAGTATTTT
TRBV11-2	TRBJ2-2	NA	NA	CASSLAGSKGTGELFF	TGTGCCAGCAGCTTAGCCGGGAGCAAAGGGACCGGGGAGCTGTTTTTT
TRBV12-3/TRBV12-4	TRBJ2-1	NA	many	CASSLRPYNEQFF	TGTGCCAGCAGTTTACGTCCTTACAATGAGCAGTTCTTC
TRBV6-2/TRBV6-3	TRBJ1-1	NA	few	CASSLQGTMWNTEAFF	TGTGCCAGCAGCCTACAGGGAACTATGTGGAACACTGAAGCTTTCTTT
TRBV5-6	TRBJ2-1	NA	many	CASSHVRTENNEQFF	TGTGCCAGCAGTCATGTGCGGACAGAAAACAATGAGCAGTTCTTC
TRBV11-1	TRBJ2-1	TRBD2	many	CASSPSVSSGGRSSYNEQFF	TGTGCCAGCAGCCCGTCCGTATCTAGCGGGGGGAGAAGCTCCTACAATGAGCAGTTCTTC
TRBV5-4	TRBJ2-1	NA	NA	CASSSIAEYNEQFF	TGTGCCAGCAGCTCGATTGCCGAATACAATGAGCAGTTCTTC
TRBV7-9	TRBJ2-2	NA	few	CASSLEPGVTGELFF	TGTGCCAGCAGCTTAGAGCCCGGGGTCACCGGGGAGCTGTTTTTT
TRBV9	TRBJ2-2	NA	many	CASSVGLAGQNTGELFF	TGTGCCAGCAGCGTAGGATTGGCGGGGCAGAACACCGGGGAGCTGTTTTTT
TRBV20-1	TRBJ2-7	NA	NA	CSARGAVGAPYEQYF	TGCAGTGCTAGAGGGGCCGTTGGGGCTCCCTACGAGCAGTACTTC
TRBV7-2	TRBJ1-5	TRBD1	many	CASSWTGGLQPQHF	TGTGCCAGCAGCTGGACAGGGGGGCTTCAGCCCCAGCATTTT
TRBV6-4	TRBJ2-3	NA	few	CASSDSKGGMDTQYF	TGTGCCAGCAGTGACTCGAAGGGGGGCATGGATACGCAGTATTTT